This T cell receptor beta chain was observed in a study of blood T cell repertoires in COVID-19. Profiling relied on immunoSEQ multiplex PCR, and the TCRdb table lists in-frame clones only, not all of them. The data hold some 16,000 clones, with approximately 83% observed a single time. The origin of this receptor is an older man in a cohort sampled during active COVID-19. Sequences were obtained from peripheral blood.

The CDR3 here is CASSVGQGRDGYTF. In nucleotides, the CDR3 is TGTGCCAGCAGCGTGGGACAGGGGAGGGATGGCTACACCTTC. The chain is built from TRBV11-2 and TRBJ1-2; 10 bases are a match to TRBD1. Looked up from germline, CDR1 is SGHAT and CDR2 is FQNNGV. J lost 6 bases, V lost 5 bases, and 6 bases had no gene match. The CDR3 sequence is 14 residues long.